This entry features one T cell receptor (beta chain) sequence. Clones were sequenced by immunoSEQ multiplex PCR, and TCRdb holds only the in-frame ones, with some missing. The sample includes a few hundred thousand clones, more than 75% of them seen just once. The sample originates from a study of blood T cell repertoires in COVID-19. Trimming shortened V by 3 bases and J by 0 bases, and 11 bases separated the two germline ends. The germline V gene has CDR1 LNHDA and CDR2 SQIVND (reference sequence). The CDR3 loop spans 15 amino acids. This clonotype was sampled from a man aged 35-49 years who had recovered from COVID-19. Sequenced: peripheral blood. J is TRBJ1-2 and V is TRBV19, with a weak D call TRBD1 (5 bases). The CDR3 DNA is TGTGCCAGTAGTATTTATGGGGCCGCTAACTATGGCTACACCTTC. This gives the protein CASSIYGAANYGYTF.